The 27 T cell receptor beta chains below all came from one sample that was sequenced in a study of T cell clusters in autoimmune cytopenias. One tube held mixed TRB-A and TRB-B primer pools for touch-down PCR. For each CDR3 protein, TCRdb gives one entry from its re-call of the multiplex PCR reads, without DNA. Here the sample table reports 5,800 or so distinct CDR3 sequences. TRB was amplified from 250 ng of peripheral blood genomic DNA per sample. Sequencing used peripheral blood. The receptors come from a human donor with an autoimmune cytopenia or autoimmune hepatitis (not recorded which).

Considering frequency, this clonotype is medium-sized (0.01 to 0.1%). The chain has TRBV19 and TRBJ1-2; TCRdb's D call of TRBD1 is untestable without DNA. Germline lookup yields CDR1 LNHDA and CDR2 SQIVND (reference sequence). The CDR3 is made up of 15 amino acids. The CDR3 spells CASSTGTGRNYGYTF.

The V gene is TRBV13, the J gene TRBJ1-1; TCRdb names TRBD1, which stays unverified in the absence of DNA. This CDR3 contains 14 residues. Germline V gene data show CDR1 as PRHDT and CDR2 as FYEKMQ (reference sequence). Here the CDR3 reads CASSSRAVDTEAFF.

This clonotype is medium-sized (0.01 to 0.1%) by frequency. The chain combines TRBV7-6 with TRBJ1-5. There are 14 residues in the CDR3. Per the germline V gene, CDR1 is SGHVS and CDR2 is FNYEAQ. CDR3 protein: CASSLSFGDQPQHF.

According to its frequency, this clonotype is medium-sized. The chain recombines TRBV12-3 or TRBV12-4 with TRBJ2-3; lacking DNA, the TRBD1 call made by TCRdb goes unchecked. The CDR3 covers 16 residues. This chain's CDR3 is CASSPGTGGNRVTQYF.

The chain carries TRBV5-1 and TRBJ1-2; TCRdb's D call of TRBD1 is untestable without DNA. The germline V gene has CDR1 SGHRS and CDR2 YFSETQ. This CDR3 is built from 16 residues. This CDR3 reads CASSFAGQGNDYGYTF.

By frequency, this clonotype registers medium-sized. The V gene is TRBV11-3, the J gene TRBJ2-5; TCRdb proposes TRBD1, but this gene call is untestable without DNA. Germline loops: CDR1 SGHNT, CDR2 YENEEA. The CDR3 contains 14 residues. CDR3 protein: CASSSGQGQETQYF.

This clonotype shows up as medium-sized by frequency. The genes are TRBV30 and TRBJ2-5; TCRdb proposes TRBD2, but this gene call is untestable without DNA. This CDR3 spans 15 amino acids. Germline V lookup: CDR1 GTSNPN, CDR2 SVGIG (reference sequence). CDR3 region: CAWSPGLVSPETQYF.

The V gene is TRBV18, the J gene TRBJ2-3; the D call of TRBD1 rests on TCRdb alone, since no DNA is present to check it. Per germline, CDR1 KGHSH and CDR2 LQKENI. The CDR3 length is 13 residues. The CDR3 loop reads CASSPGGADTQYF.

This chain joins TRBV12-3 or TRBV12-4 and TRBJ1-1; there is no DNA to check the TCRdb D call of TRBD1. This CDR3 is built from 16 residues. The CDR3: CASSPRGQGMNTEAFF.

J is TRBJ1-1 and V is TRBV18; TCRdb names TRBD1, which stays unverified in the absence of DNA. The CDR3 is 16 residues long. Germline assignment: CDR1 KGHSH and CDR2 LQKENI. The CDR3 sequence: CASSQTRGEVNTEAFF.

Judged by frequency, this clonotype is medium-sized. V and J are TRBV15 and TRBJ2-6; TCRdb names TRBD1, which stays unverified in the absence of DNA. The V gene's germline CDR1 is LNHNV and CDR2 YYDKDF (reference sequence). The CDR3 sequence is 18 residues long. The CDR3: CATSSPVVSFSGANVLTF.

This clonotype is medium-sized by frequency. CDR3 sequence reads: CASSKPGTAGNTIYF. V gene TRBV6-2 or TRBV6-3 combines with J gene TRBJ1-3; TCRdb's D gene call, TRBD1, goes unchecked for lack of DNA. The germline CDR1 and CDR2 sequences are MNHEY and SVGEGT. This CDR3 spans 15 amino acids.

By frequency, this clonotype is medium-sized. The CDR3: CATSREGQGEEKLFF. The gene calls are TRBV15 and TRBJ1-4; the TRBD1 assignment by TCRdb is unverifiable without DNA. The CDR3 sequence is 15 residues long. From germline, CDR1 is LNHNV and CDR2 YYDKDF (reference sequence).

Considering frequency, this clonotype is medium-sized. The chain carries TRBV19 and TRBJ2-3; TCRdb's D gene call, TRBD2, goes unchecked for lack of DNA. The CDR3 covers 14 residues. The germline CDR1 and CDR2 sequences are LNHDA and SQIVND (reference sequence). The chain's CDR3 is CASSLAGGSDTQYF.

This chain links TRBV7-6 with TRBJ1-2; no DNA is available, so the TRBD1 call from TCRdb remains unchecked. CDR3 length: 15 residues. Looked up from germline, CDR1 is SGHVS and CDR2 is FNYEAQ. CDR3 loop: CASSFGAGTAHGYTF.

The chain has TRBV20-1 and TRBJ1-3; the D call from TCRdb, TRBD1, cannot be confirmed without DNA. The CDR3 length is 12 residues. Germline CDR1 DFQATT, CDR2 SNEGSKA (reference sequence). The CDR3 reads CSAQGDGDTIYF.

This chain uses TRBV6-1 with TRBJ2-7; TCRdb's assignment of TRBD2 cannot be checked, as there is no DNA. Germline V gives CDR1 MNHNS, CDR2 SASEGT. The length of the CDR3 is 19 residues. This chain's CDR3 is CASSRSASGGPKDSYEQYF.

Frequency places this clonotype as medium-sized (0.01 to 0.1%). CDR3 residues: CASSYQPGQVNEKLFF. The rearrangement uses TRBV11-3 and TRBJ1-4; TCRdb returns TRBD1, unconfirmable since there is no DNA. This CDR3 has 16 residues. CDR1 is SGHNT and CDR2 is YENEEA in the germline V gene.

The chain employs TRBV6-2 or TRBV6-3 and TRBJ1-2; there is no DNA to check the TCRdb D call of TRBD1. The CDR3 loop spans 12 amino acids. CDR1 is MNHEY and CDR2 is SVGEGT in the germline V gene. The CDR3 loop reads CVTAHGTNGYTF.

This clonotype ranks as medium-sized in terms of frequency. The chain carries TRBV30 and TRBJ1-2. In germline, CDR1 is GTSNPN, CDR2 SVGIG (reference sequence). This CDR3 spans 11 amino acids. CDR3 loop: CAWSAPRGYTF.

The V and J genes are TRBV4-3 and TRBJ2-3; TCRdb names TRBD2, which stays unverified in the absence of DNA. The CDR3 spans 15 residues. In germline, CDR1 is LGHNA, CDR2 YSLEER. The CDR3 loop reads CASSPGLAGTDTQYF.

This clonotype is identified as medium-sized from frequency. The J gene is TRBJ2-7, the V gene TRBV10-3; TCRdb lists TRBD2, though no DNA is available to test this call. Germline values: CDR1 ENHRY, CDR2 SYGVKD. This CDR3 contains 13 residues. CDR3 region: CAISEGEAYEQYF.

By frequency, this clonotype registers medium-sized. The J gene is TRBJ2-1, the V gene TRBV19; there is no DNA to check the TCRdb D call of TRBD2. The CDR3 runs 15 residues. Germline V gives CDR1 LNHDA, CDR2 SQIVND (reference sequence). CDR3 region: CASSPVAGGYNEQFF.

The V gene is TRBV30, the J gene TRBJ2-7; with no DNA, the TCRdb D assignment of TRBD1 cannot be verified. Germline V gives CDR1 GTSNPN, CDR2 SVGIG (reference sequence). This CDR3 contains 15 residues. This CDR3 reads CALGLDRRFPYEQYF.

The chain uses TRBV6-2 or TRBV6-3 and TRBJ1-5; the D call of TRBD1 rests on TCRdb alone, since no DNA is present to check it. The CDR3 extends over 16 amino acids. Germline loops: CDR1 MNHEY, CDR2 SVGEGT. Here the CDR3 reads CASSWGTFGQDQPQHF.

The V call is TRBV10-3, the J call TRBJ1-5; TCRdb calls TRBD1, which cannot be checked without DNA. Germline V gene data show CDR1 as ENHRY and CDR2 as SYGVKD. The length of the CDR3 is 16 residues. The CDR3 region is CATVADRGISNQPQHF.

The chain links TRBV12-3 or TRBV12-4 to TRBJ2-3. CDR3 length: 13 amino acids. CDR3 sequence: CATSDLREDTQYF.